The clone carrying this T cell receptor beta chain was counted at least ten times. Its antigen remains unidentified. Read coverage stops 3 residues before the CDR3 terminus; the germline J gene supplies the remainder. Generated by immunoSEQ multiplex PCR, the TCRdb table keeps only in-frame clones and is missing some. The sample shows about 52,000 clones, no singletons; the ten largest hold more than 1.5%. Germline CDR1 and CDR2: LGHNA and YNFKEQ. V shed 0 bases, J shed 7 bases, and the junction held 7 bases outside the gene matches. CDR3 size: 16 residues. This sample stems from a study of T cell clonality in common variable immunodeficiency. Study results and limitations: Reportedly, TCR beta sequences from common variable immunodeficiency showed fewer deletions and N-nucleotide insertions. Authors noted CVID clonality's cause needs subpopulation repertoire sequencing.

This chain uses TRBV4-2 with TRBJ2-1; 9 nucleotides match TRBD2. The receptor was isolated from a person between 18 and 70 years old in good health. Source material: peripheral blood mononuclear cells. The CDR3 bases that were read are TGTGCCAGCAGCCAAGATTGGGTAGCGGGGGAAAATGAG. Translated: CASSQDWVAGENE. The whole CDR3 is CASSQDWVAGENEQFF.